The 10 T cell receptor beta chains presented below share a single source sample, sequenced in a study of T cell responses to AZD1222 COVID-19 vaccine. Produced via immunoSEQ multiplex PCR; TCRdb's table is partial and in-frame only. The sample consists of about 150,000 clones, roughly 88% of them appearing once. This material consisted of peripheral blood, taken on day 0 of AZD1222 vaccination. These receptors all stem from an adult in good health.

CDR3 DNA: TGCGCCAGCAGCTCCAAGACCGGGACCGGGAGTGAAAAACTGTTTTTT. Translation gives CASSSKTGTGSEKLFF. The chain joins TRBV5-1 to TRBJ1-4; D possibly corresponds to TRBD1 (5 bases). Germline loops: CDR1 SGHRS, CDR2 YFSETQ. V dropped 3 bases and J dropped 7 bases, with 19 bases sitting between them. This CDR3 region has 16 residues. Filled out from reference TRBV5-1 and TRBJ1-4, the complete variable domain reads KAGVTQTPRYLIKTRGQQVTLSCSPISGHRSVSWYQQTPGQGLQFLFEYFSETQRNKGNFPGRFSGRQFSNSRSEMNVSTLELGDSALYLCASSSKTGTGSEKLFFGSGTQLSVL.

The J gene is TRBJ2-1, the V gene TRBV4-2; 14 bases match TRBD2. Germline CDR1 is LGHNA and CDR2 is YNFKEQ. The junction had 11 bases not matched to a gene; V was cut back by 3 bases and J by 7 bases. CDR3 length equals 18 residues. In DNA form, the CDR3 reads TGTGCCAGCAGCCAGGATCTCGGGACTAGCGGGGGTCGTAATGAGCAGTTCTTC. This translates into CASSQDLGTSGGRNEQFF.

The gene calls are TRBV9 and TRBJ1-4, with 11 nucleotides matching TRBD1. With 2 bases clipped from V and 1 base from J, the junction kept 10 bases outside the gene matches. CDR1 is SGDLS, CDR2 YYNGEE, per germline. CDR3 length: 19 residues. In DNA, the CDR3 is TGTGCCAGCAGCGTCAATGGAGGGGACAGGGGGATAACTAATGAAAAACTGTTTTTT. Translating it yields CASSVNGGDRGITNEKLFF.

The chain has TRBV30 and TRBJ1-4; D not resolved. Germline V gene lookup returns CDR1 GTSNPN and CDR2 SVGIG (reference sequence). This CDR3 has 14 residues. The V gene lost 5 bases and the J gene lost 4 bases, with 14 bases spanning the gap. The CDR3 region is CAWQERSFNEKLFF. The DNA of the CDR3 is TGTGCCTGGCAAGAACGATCCTTTAATGAAAAACTGTTTTTT. The whole variable domain, remainder taken from reference TRBV30 and TRBJ1-4, is SQTIHQWPATLVQPVGSPLSLECTVEGTSNPNLYWYRQAAGRGLQLLFYSVGIGQISSEVPQNLSASRPQDRQFILSSKKLLLSDSGFYLCAWQERSFNEKLFFGSGTQLSVL.

This chain connects TRBV19 to TRBJ1-4, with D possibly being TRBD1 (5 bases). The CDR3 has 14 amino acids. The ends were cut back, 9 bases at V and 8 bases at J, with 19 bases in the middle. Germline CDR1 reads LNHDA; CDR2 reads SQIVND (reference sequence). The CDR3 sequence: CASTPPGPTEKLFF. Here the CDR3 DNA reads TGTGCCAGCACACCGCCGGGACCGACAGAAAAACTGTTTTTT.

CDR3 DNA: TGTGCCAGCAGCCCCTTCTCTGGGAATAATGAGCAGTTCTTC. Translating gives CASSPFSGNNEQFF. The chain has TRBV7-9 and TRBJ2-1; D is ambiguous. The germline V gene has CDR1 SEHNR and CDR2 FQNEAQ (reference sequence). Trimming took off 5 bases at V and 7 bases at J, with 15 bases between the two ends. The CDR3 is made up of 14 amino acids.

The chain joins TRBV6-1 to TRBJ2-2; TRBD2 agrees at 10 bases. V shed 4 bases, J shed 3 bases, and the junction held 11 bases outside the gene matches. CDR3 size: 18 residues. Germline loops: CDR1 MNHNS, CDR2 SASEGT. The CDR3 coding sequence is TGTGCCAGCAGTGCCGCCCTAGCGGGGGCGCGATACACCGGGGAGCTGTTTTTT. Translated, it gives CASSAALAGARYTGELFF.

The genes are TRBV15 and TRBJ1-5, with 7 bases identical to TRBD1. Germline CDR1 LNHNV, CDR2 YYDKDF (reference sequence). J lost 2 bases, V lost 0 bases, and 7 bases had no gene match. CDR3 length: 17 residues. CDR3 DNA: TGTGCCACCAGCAGAGAGGGACAGCTTAGTGGCAATCAGCCCCAGCATTTT. Amino acid sequence: CATSREGQLSGNQPQHF.

The V call is TRBV9, the J call TRBJ2-6; D not certain. CDR1 and CDR2 from the germline V gene are SGDLS and YYNGEE. The CDR3 has 18 amino acids. The ends were cut back, 0 bases at V and 0 bases at J, with 13 bases in the middle. CDR3 amino acids: CASSVAIGPYSGANVLTF. The CDR3 bases are TGTGCCAGCAGCGTAGCTATAGGGCCCTACTCTGGGGCCAACGTCCTGACTTTC. Full variable domain (outside the CDR3, taken from reference TRBV9 and TRBJ2-6): DSGVTQTPKHLITATGQRVTLRCSPRSGDLSVYWYQQSLDQGLQFLIQYYNGEERAKGNILERFSAQQFPDLHSELNLSSLELGDSALYFCASSVAIGPYSGANVLTFGAGSRLTVL.

The chain combines TRBV9 with TRBJ2-1, with 8 bases matching TRBD2. Germline loops: CDR1 SGDLS, CDR2 YYNGEE. Trimming removed 4 bases from V and 3 bases from J; junction bases left unmatched: 3. The CDR3 length is 14 residues. CDR3 amino acids: CASSPLAGYNEQFF. The CDR3 coding sequence is TGTGCCAGCAGCCCCCTAGCGGGCTACAATGAGCAGTTCTTC.